The sequence of this T cell receptor beta chain was determined in a study of identical twins. The authors used template switching to add a universal primer site and gave cDNA unique molecular identifiers. Via MiXCR, TCRdb re-called the 5' RACE reads, giving one row per CDR3 protein. This table holds hundreds of thousands of distinct CDR3 sequences, about 8.1% found once. About this clonotype: Its target is unknown.

Germline V CDR1 and CDR2: SNHLY, FYNNEI. J was trimmed by 2 bases and V by 5 bases; bases with no gene match: 10. CDR3 length equals 18 residues. Findings and caveats of the study: A partial confounding effect on zero-insertion analyses could come from invariant MAIT and iNKT cells.

In addition, the sample was reused for a study of yellow fever vaccine responses in identical twins. In that study: Reportedly, the response of twins' T cells to the vaccine seemed partly convergent, partly personalized.

The TCR comes from a woman younger than 35 in good health. Sequenced material: memory (CD45RO+) T cells sorted from blood. The chain employs TRBV2 and TRBJ1-5; 12 nucleotides agree with TRBD1. CDR3 protein: CASSQLVGTGGGNQPQHF. The CDR3 DNA reads as TGTGCCAGCAGTCAACTCGTGGGGACAGGGGGCGGCAATCAGCCCCAGCATTTT.